Following are 18 T cell receptor beta chains from one sample sequenced in a study of OX40 agonist ivuxolimab in advanced cancers. Assay: immunoSEQ multiplex PCR; the TCRdb copy retains only in-frame clones and omits some. The sample has over 40,000 clones; 80% to 85% are singletons. The material sequenced was CD4+ or CD8+ T cells sorted from blood, taken in a trial of the OX40 agonist ivuxolimab. These TCRs come from an adult with an advanced solid tumor such as melanoma, head and neck, liver or kidney cancer.

This clone was observed a single time. The chain recombines TRBV2 with TRBJ2-7; TRBD2 matches 7 bases. This CDR3 region has 15 residues. V trimming: 6 bases; J trimming: 0 bases; junction bases outside the gene matches: 8. Looked up from germline, CDR1 is SNHLY and CDR2 is FYNNEI. CDR3 residues: CASRSLAESSYEQYF. CDR3 nucleotide sequence: TGTGCCAGCAGGAGTCTAGCGGAGAGCTCCTACGAGCAGTACTTC.

The rearrangement links TRBV7-9 to TRBJ1-1; no clear D. Per the germline V gene, CDR1 is SEHNR and CDR2 is FQNEAQ (reference sequence). Trimming removed 1 base from V and 7 bases from J, with 10 bases in between. This CDR3 region has 13 residues. CDR3 in DNA: TGTGCCAGCAGCTTAGTACCGGGCAGTGAAGCTTTCTTT. Amino acid sequence: CASSLVPGSEAFF.

The rearrangement links TRBV6-5 to TRBJ1-2, with D unclear. The CDR3 consists of 13 residues. Deletions cut 2 bases from V and 3 bases from J, with 7 bases between. The germline V gene encodes CDR1 MNHEY and CDR2 SVGAGI. Written as DNA, the CDR3 is TGTGCCAGCAGTTACCAATCGTACTATGGCTACACCTTC. Translation: CASSYQSYYGYTF.

CDR3 nucleotide sequence: TGTGCCAGCAGCTCCGGACAGCACCAAGAGACCCAGTACTTC. Translation: CASSSGQHQETQYF. The chain employs TRBV5-4 and TRBJ2-5; D perhaps matches TRBD1 (6 bases). The CDR3 length is 14 residues. In germline, CDR1 is SGHNT, CDR2 YYREEE (reference sequence). V was cut by 3 bases and J by 0 bases, with 9 bases left in between.

V gene TRBV6-5 combines with J gene TRBJ1-5; tentatively, D is TRBD1 (6 bases). This CDR3 region has 15 residues. Trimming removed 11 bases from V and 2 bases from J, with 19 bases in between. In germline, CDR1 is MNHEY, CDR2 SVGAGI. DNA for the CDR3: TGTGCCTCCTCACCCCAGGGGTCGGGCAATCAGCCCCAGCATTTT. Translating gives CASSPQGSGNQPQHF.

V and J are TRBV6-5 and TRBJ2-7; TRBD2 agrees at 10 bases. With 8 bases clipped from V and 4 bases from J, the junction kept 8 bases outside the gene matches. CDR1 MNHEY and CDR2 SVGAGI come from the germline V gene. The CDR3 is made up of 14 amino acids. The CDR3 reads CASGASGGSYEQYF. CDR3 nucleotide sequence: TGTGCCAGCGGGGCTAGCGGGGGTTCGTACGAGCAGTACTTC.

The rearrangement joins TRBV6-1 to TRBJ1-2; TRBD1 aligns across 7 bases. Germline CDR1 is MNHNS and CDR2 is SASEGT. The length of the CDR3 is 13 residues. V dropped 4 bases and J dropped 4; count of bases not matched to a gene: 3. The CDR3 spells CASSGGTAYGYTF. As DNA, the CDR3 is TGTGCCAGCAGTGGAGGGACAGCCTATGGCTACACCTTC.

V and J are TRBV7-8 and TRBJ1-2, with TRBD1 matching over 8 bases. This CDR3 comprises 15 residues. Unmatched junction bases numbered 6, after V lost 5 bases and J lost 1 base. Germline V CDR1 and CDR2: SGHVS, FQNEAQ. The CDR3 here is CASSQDRDFNYGYTF. The CDR3 nucleotides are TGTGCCAGCAGCCAGGACAGGGACTTTAACTATGGCTACACCTTC.

As to this clone: The sample holds other DNA sequences that translate to the same CDR3. This chain links TRBV9 with TRBJ1-2; D possibly corresponds to TRBD1 (5 bases). Trimming pared 0 bases from V and 2 bases from J, leaving 11 bases between. The CDR3 has 15 residues. Germline V gene lookup returns CDR1 SGDLS and CDR2 YYNGEE. The CDR3 DNA follows: TGTGCCAGCAGCGTAGGGGCAGGGCTAAACTATGGCTACACCTTC. Translated, it gives CASSVGAGLNYGYTF.

This chain connects TRBV7-9 to TRBJ2-7; possibly TRBD1 for D (6 bases). The CDR3 covers 16 residues. The germline V and J ends were trimmed by 3 bases and 0 bases, with 15 bases remaining between them. Germline V gene lookup returns CDR1 SEHNR and CDR2 FQNEAQ (reference sequence). CDR3 amino acids: CASSFRSGAYSYEQYF. Here the CDR3 DNA reads TGTGCCAGCAGCTTCAGGTCAGGGGCGTACTCCTACGAGCAGTACTTC. Variable domain in full (rest from reference TRBV7-9 and TRBJ2-7): DTGVSQNPRHKITKRGQNVTFRCDPISEHNRLYWYRQTLGQGPEFLTYFQNEAQLEKSRLLSDRFSAERPKGSFSTLEIQRTEQGDSAMYLCASSFRSGAYSYEQYFGPGTRLTVT.

The J gene is TRBJ2-5, the V gene TRBV4-3, with TRBD2 matching 7 bases. CDR1 and CDR2 from the germline V gene are LGHNA and YSLEER. This CDR3 contains 18 residues. Trimming took 0 bases from V and 1 from J; bases not matched to a gene: 11. The CDR3 loop is CASSQEFQAGTGQETQYF. In nucleotides, the CDR3 is TGCGCCAGCAGCCAAGAATTCCAAGCGGGGACGGGCCAAGAGACCCAGTACTTC.

The V and J genes are TRBV5-4 and TRBJ2-3; D not resolved. Trimming left V 1 base short and J 6 bases short, with 6 bases between. Germline V gene lookup returns CDR1 SGHNT and CDR2 YYREEE (reference sequence). This CDR3 spans 12 amino acids. The CDR3 sequence: CASSLMRDTQYF. The CDR3 nucleotides are TGTGCCAGCAGCTTGATGCGGGATACGCAGTATTTT.

A single count supports this clone. The chain uses TRBV5-5 and TRBJ2-1; D gene ambiguous. Trimming took 1 base from V and 6 from J, leaving 8 bases between them. Germline assignment: CDR1 SGHKS and CDR2 YYEKEE (reference sequence). CDR3 length: 13 amino acids. CDR3 residues: CASSLYTSNEQFF. The CDR3 DNA follows: TGTGCCAGCAGCTTGTACACATCCAATGAGCAGTTCTTC.

V gene TRBV10-2 combines with J gene TRBJ1-1, with D tentatively TRBD1 (6 bases). V dropped 7 bases and J dropped 1 base, with 10 bases sitting between them. CDR3 length: 13 amino acids. Germline loops: CDR1 WSHSY, CDR2 SAAADI. CDR3 loop: CASNGGPNTEAFF. DNA of the CDR3: TGCGCCAGCAACGGGGGGCCGAACACTGAAGCTTTCTTT.

The V gene is TRBV4-1, the J gene TRBJ2-6, with D possibly being TRBD2 (5 bases). The ends were cut back, 4 bases at V and 0 bases at J, with 13 bases in the middle. The CDR3 extends over 17 amino acids. CDR1 and CDR2 from the germline V gene are MGHRA and YSYEKL. The chain's CDR3 is CASSPTTTLSGANVLTF. CDR3 DNA: TGCGCCAGCAGCCCGACTACAACCCTCTCTGGGGCCAACGTCCTGACTTTC.

The chain recombines TRBV13 with TRBJ2-3, with TRBD2 matching 9 bases. Germline CDR1 reads PRHDT; CDR2 reads FYEKMQ (reference sequence). This CDR3 has 15 amino acids. Trimming cost V 7 bases and J 1 base; bases outside gene matches: 6. The CDR3 spells CASTRTSEGTDTQYF. CDR3 DNA: TGTGCCAGCACTCGGACTAGCGAGGGCACAGATACGCAGTATTTT.

This clone has a single count. This rearrangement joins TRBV27 to TRBJ1-1; 8 bases map to TRBD1. The CDR3 sequence is 15 residues long. V lost 5 bases to trimming and J lost 2 bases; unmatched junction nucleotides: 7. The germline V gene encodes CDR1 MNHEY and CDR2 SMNVEV (reference sequence). The CDR3 is CASSADRVANTEAFF. The CDR3 nucleotides read TGTGCCAGCAGTGCGGACAGGGTCGCAAACACTGAAGCTTTCTTT.

This clone occurred a few times. The gene calls are TRBV5-4 and TRBJ2-1; D not certain. Trimming stripped 4 bases from V and 9 bases from J, with 14 bases between. Germline CDR1 is SGHNT and CDR2 is YYREEE (reference sequence). This CDR3 has 13 residues. Here the CDR3 reads CASSQDPPSEQFF. CDR3 sequence (DNA): TGTGCCAGCAGCCAAGACCCCCCATCTGAGCAGTTCTTC.